This TCR gamma chain was documented in a study of gammadelta T cells in human blood. TCRdb repeated clone calling on the RT-PCR reads with CATT. The repertoire holds some 490 gamma-chain clones, with 3% to 3.5% as singletons. This clone is termed large (0.1 to 1%). The antigen remains undetermined. V gave up 0 bases and J gave up 0 bases; unmatched junction bases: 1. Germline-derived CDR1 and CDR2 are VINAFY and YDVSNSKD. This CDR3 contains 15 residues. Study findings and constraints: Polyclonal expansion of innate γδ T cells after birth appeared microbially driven.

This rearrangement joins TRGV5 to TRGJP1. The sequenced material came from non-Vgamma9Vdelta2 gamma-delta T cells from fetal blood. This receptor was identified in a human fetus. The CDR3 DNA reads as TGTGCCACCTGGGACAGGCATACCACTGGTTGGTTCAAGATATTT. Its protein is CATWDRHTTGWFKIF.